This is a list of T cell receptor beta chains from one sample in a study of human T cells and chemical hapten exposure. One entry per CDR3 protein results from TCRdb running MiXCR on the RACE reads. This sample yields 60,000 to 75,000 distinct CDR3 sequences, of which roughly 6.7% are seen a single time; over 1.5% belongs to the top ten. The starting material was whole blood, obtained in connection with sensitization to the hapten diphenylcyclopropenone (DPC). The receptor set was obtained from a woman aged 25 to 39 with alopecia areata. Some clones in this sample may be carry-over from other donors' samples. CDR3s include the opening cysteine and the closing phenylalanine or tryptophan. A D gene is named only where the DNA matches it firmly. Clone size is stated in some rows and not others, as once, few, many or a class when expanded.

D	size	V	J	DNA	CDR3
.	many	TRBV20-1	TRBJ1-1	TGCAGTGTCTCAGGGACCACTGAAGCTTTCTTT	CSVSGTTEAFF
.	many	TRBV20-1	TRBJ2-5	TGCAGTGCGGGCGGACTAACGGAAGAGACCCAGTACTTC	CSAGGLTEETQYF
.	many	TRBV5-1	TRBJ2-5	TGCGCCAGCAGCACTCCCACCGGGACCAACACCTTGGTGGAGACCCAGTACTTC	CASSTPTGTNTLVETQYF
.	many	TRBV5-6	TRBJ2-3	TGTGCCAGCAGCTTTGCCCTCACAGATACGCAGTATTTT	CASSFALTDTQYF
.	few	TRBV7-6	TRBJ2-7	TGTGCCAGCAGCTTAGAGTCTCTAGGGGTAGGTGGCGAGCAGTACTTC	CASSLESLGVGGEQYF
TRBD2	many	TRBV6-4	TRBJ2-3	TGTGCCAGCAGTGAAAGCGGGGGGGCCACAGATACGCAGTATTTT	CASSESGGATDTQYF
TRBD2	many	TRBV15	TRBJ2-7	TGTGCCACCAGCCGGGGGGGGGCCGTCTACGAGCAGTACTTC	CATSRGGAVYEQYF
.	many	TRBV27	TRBJ2-3	TGTGCCAGCAGTTTAGGGGGGCGCTGGACAGATACGCAGTATTTT	CASSLGGRWTDTQYF
TRBD1	few	TRBV3-1	TRBJ1-5	TGTGCCAGCAGTCATACAGGGGTCAATCAGCCCCAGCATTTT	CASSHTGVNQPQHF
.	many	TRBV6-5	TRBJ2-5	TGTGCCAGCAGTTACTCGCCGCCCCGGCTCGGAGAGACCCAGTACTTC	CASSYSPPRLGETQYF
TRBD1	.	TRBV12-3/TRBV12-4	TRBJ1-3	TGTGCCAGCAGCCCCGACAGGGGGCCAGGAAACACCAGATATTTT	CASSPDRGPGNTRYF
.	.	TRBV5-1	TRBJ1-2	TGCGCCAGCAGCTTGTGGGGCAGTAACTATGGCTACACCTTC	CASSLWGSNYGYTF
.	many	TRBV2	TRBJ1-1	TGTGCCAGCAGTGAAATGGTGTCGAACACTGAAGCTTTCTTT	CASSEMVSNTEAFF
.	many	TRBV29-1	TRBJ1-5	TGCAGCGTTGCGGAGTCGGCGTCCGGGGTGCCCCAGCATTTT	CSVAESASGVPQHF
TRBD1	many	TRBV29-1	TRBJ2-5	TGCAGCGTCACTAGGACAGGGACCAAGACCCAGTACTTC	CSVTRTGTKTQYF
.	.	TRBV6-4	TRBJ2-3	TGTGCCAGCAGTGACTCCATACAGGGAGGGGGGGCAGATACGCAGTATTTT	CASSDSIQGGGADTQYF
.	few	TRBV6-6	TRBJ2-6	TGTGCCAGCAGGACCCAGGGGACTGGGGCCAACGTCCTGACTTTC	CASRTQGTGANVLTF
.	few	TRBV19	TRBJ1-4	TGTGCCAGTAGTCGACAGCTTAATGAAAAACTGTTTTTT	CASSRQLNEKLFF
TRBD2	many	TRBV29-1	TRBJ2-1	TGCAGCGTTGCTGCTAGCGGGGGGAAGGGGGGGCAGTTCTTC	CSVAASGGKGGQFF
.	many	TRBV5-1	TRBJ1-1	TGCGCCAGCAGCTTGGAATTCGTGTCAGGGCAAATGAACACTGAAGCTTTCTTT	CASSLEFVSGQMNTEAFF
TRBD1	.	TRBV10-3	TRBJ2-5	TGTGCCATCAGAGAGGACAGGGGGTACGAAGAGACCCAGTACTTC	CAIREDRGYEETQYF
.	many	TRBV12-3/TRBV12-4	TRBJ2-3	TGTGCCAGCAGTTTAGCCGGAGGGTCCCCAGATACGCAGTATTTT	CASSLAGGSPDTQYF
.	many	TRBV6-6	TRBJ2-2	TGTGCCAGCAGTTACATACCAAACACCGGGGAGCTGTTTTTT	CASSYIPNTGELFF
.	many	TRBV14	TRBJ1-2	TGTGCCAGCAGCCAAGATCAGAGGGCGGGAGGCTACACCTTC	CASSQDQRAGGYTF
.	many	TRBV3-1	TRBJ1-5	TGTGCCAGCAGTCAATCTTTGGATCAGCCCCAGCATTTT	CASSQSLDQPQHF
.	many	TRBV20-1	TRBJ2-3	TGCAGTGCTAGAAAGGGTTCGGATACGCAGTATTTT	CSARKGSDTQYF
.	many	TRBV5-1	TRBJ2-3	TGCGCCAGCCAGGACCAGGGGAGCACAGATACGCAGTATTTT	CASQDQGSTDTQYF
TRBD1	.	TRBV5-5	TRBJ2-3	TGTGCCAGCAGGGGACAGGGGAGAGATACGCAGTATTTT	CASRGQGRDTQYF
TRBD1	few	TRBV3-1	TRBJ1-1	TGTGCCAGCAGCCAAAGGGACAGGGAGACTTTCTTT	CASSQRDRETFF
.	many	TRBV2	TRBJ2-3	TGTGCCAGCAGTGAGAATGGGGACCCAGATACGCAGTATTTT	CASSENGDPDTQYF
TRBD2	.	TRBV7-9	TRBJ2-1	TGTGCCAGCAGCGAAGGGGCCGGGGGGAGACGCGATGAGCAGTTCTTC	CASSEGAGGRRDEQFF
TRBD1	many	TRBV20-1	TRBJ2-2	TGCAGTGCTACTCCGGGACAGACAAACACCGGGGAGCTGTTTTTT	CSATPGQTNTGELFF
TRBD1	.	TRBV18	TRBJ2-7	TGTGCCAGCTCACCGGACAGGGCCTCCTACGAGCAGTACTTC	CASSPDRASYEQYF
.	many	TRBV7-9	TRBJ2-3	TGTGCCAGCAGCTCGGCGACCGGTAGAACGCAGTATTTT	CASSSATGRTQYF
.	few	TRBV15	TRBJ1-4	TGTGCCACCAGCAGCTTCCTTAAAGGCGGAATTAATGAAAAACTGTTTTTT	CATSSFLKGGINEKLFF
.	many	TRBV20-1	TRBJ2-3	TGCAGTGCTAGAATAGCGGAGGACCCGACAGATACGCAGTATTTT	CSARIAEDPTDTQYF
.	many	TRBV9	TRBJ1-5	TGTGCCAGCAGCGTACGACACAGCAATCAGCCCCAGCATTTT	CASSVRHSNQPQHF
TRBD1	many	TRBV27	TRBJ1-5	TGTGCCAGCAGGGGGGGACAGGGGCAGCCCCAGCATTTT	CASRGGQGQPQHF
TRBD2	many	TRBV7-6	TRBJ2-3	TGTGCCAGCAGCCCTCGACTAGCGGGGGGCACAGATACGCAGTATTTT	CASSPRLAGGTDTQYF
.	many	TRBV18	TRBJ2-1	TGTGCCAGCTCCGGGAGCTTCGGGAACAATGAGCAGTTCTTC	CASSGSFGNNEQFF
TRBD1	many	TRBV3-1	TRBJ1-6	TGTGCCAGCAGCCATCGAGACAGGGATTCACCCCTCCACTTT	CASSHRDRDSPLHF
TRBD2	many	TRBV27	TRBJ2-3	TGTGCCAGCAGTTTACGGTCCAGCGGGGGACGCACAGATACGCAGTATTTT	CASSLRSSGGRTDTQYF
.	many	TRBV18	TRBJ1-4	TGTGCCAGCTCACTGACCCTGCTGCGGGGTGAAAAACTGTTTTTT	CASSLTLLRGEKLFF
TRBD1	many	TRBV18	TRBJ2-1	TGTGCCAGCTCACCAGGGACAGGGGGCCGAAATGAGCAGTTCTTC	CASSPGTGGRNEQFF
.	many	TRBV18	TRBJ1-1	TGTGCCAGCTCACCGAGCCGGGACCATAACACTGAAGCTTTCTTT	CASSPSRDHNTEAFF
TRBD1	many	TRBV7-2	TRBJ1-6	TGTGCCAGCAGCCCCCTACGACAGGGTCTAACACCCCTCCACTTT	CASSPLRQGLTPLHF
.	few	TRBV29-1	TRBJ1-4	TGCAGCACCCGACAGGCCGGTGAAAAACTGTTTTTT	CSTRQAGEKLFF
.	few	TRBV20-1	TRBJ1-1	TGCAGTGCTCGTGGACATATTGACGCTGAAGCTTTCTTT	CSARGHIDAEAFF
TRBD1	many	TRBV7-3	TRBJ2-3	TGTGCCAGCAGCCTAACGGGAATTCGGCGGGACAGGGGGCGCTTGGTCCAGTATTTT	CASSLTGIRRDRGRLVQYF
TRBD2	many	TRBV29-1	TRBJ2-7	TGCAGCGTCTCCGGGACTAGCGGGGGGAAAGACGAGCAGTACTTC	CSVSGTSGGKDEQYF
.	many	TRBV5-1	TRBJ1-5	TGCGCCAGCAGCTTGGACGGAACCAATCAGCCCCAGCATTTT	CASSLDGTNQPQHF
TRBD2	many	TRBV19	TRBJ2-7	TGTGCCAGTAGTTTCGGGGGTATGCCGGGAGGATACGAGCAGTACTTC	CASSFGGMPGGYEQYF
.	many	TRBV5-1	TRBJ2-7	TGCGCCAGCGGAAACGACGGATACTACGAGCAGTACTTC	CASGNDGYYEQYF
TRBD2	few	TRBV7-2	TRBJ2-3	TGTGCCAGCAGCCCCAGGGGCACTAGCGGGGAAACAGATACGCAGTATTTT	CASSPRGTSGETDTQYF
TRBD1	few	TRBV7-3	TRBJ2-2	TGTGCCAGCAGCTTAAGCGACAGGGGGCCAAACACCGGGGAGCTGTTTTTT	CASSLSDRGPNTGELFF